What follows describes a single T cell receptor (beta chain). Its antigen is not known. The CDR3 loop spans 12 amino acids. V was trimmed by 1 base and J by 5 bases, leaving 6 bases between them. The germline V gene encodes CDR1 SGHKS and CDR2 YYEKEE (reference sequence). The record originates from a study of T cell responses to AZD1222 COVID-19 vaccine. Libraries were prepared by immunoSEQ multiplex PCR; TCRdb keeps only in-frame clonotypes and omits some of them. Here the sample spans roughly 79,000 clones, just over 90% being singletons. Study-wide results and limits: Repertoire samples came only from after the peak T cell response. Donors, mostly white British, included more females; clonal diversity was possibly underestimated. Just 5 or 6 AZD1222 recipients tested seropositive at baseline. In the spike-specific TCR repertoire, nearly half reportedly target unmutated variant regions.

Sequenced here: peripheral blood, sampled on day 0 of MenACWY control vaccination. The TCR originated in an adult in good health. The chain uses TRBV5-5 and TRBJ2-5, with no clear D. The chain's CDR3 is CASSLSRETQYF. The CDR3 nucleotides are TGTGCCAGCAGCTTGTCCCGTGAGACCCAGTACTTC.